Listed below are T cell receptor beta chains from one sample, sequenced in a study of type 1 and type 2 diabetes patients. TCRdb independently ran MiXCR on the multiplex PCR reads; one entry per CDR3 protein. The sample includes about 290,000 distinct CDR3 sequences, over 45% of them seen just once. The material sequenced was peripheral blood mononuclear cells (PBMCs). The receptor set was obtained from a man between 18 and 35 years old with type 2 diabetes. CDR3s include the opening cysteine and the closing phenylalanine or tryptophan. A D gene is named only where the DNA matches it firmly. Not all rows give a size; the values are once, few, many and, for expanded clones, a class.

j_call clone_size cdr3_length d_call v_call cdr3_nt cdr3_aa
TRBJ2-2 - 14 - TRBV5-1 TGCGCCAGCAGCTTGTCAGTAAGAACCGGGGAGCTGTTTTTT CASSLSVRTGELFF
TRBJ2-5 many 11 TRBD1 TRBV10-3 TGTGCCATCAGTGATGGGCAGGGGGTATACTTC CAISDGQGVYF
TRBJ2-7 - 13 TRBD1 TRBV14 TGTGCCAGCAGTGCAGGGGGCGCGGACGAGCAGTACTTC CASSAGGADEQYF
TRBJ2-7 - 15 - TRBV7-2 TGTGCCAGCAGCTTAGCCCCGCGCAGGGGCTACGAGCAGTACTTC CASSLAPRRGYEQYF
TRBJ2-7 few 14 TRBD1 TRBV5-1 TGCGCCAGCAGCCGGGGACAGGGGTCCTACGAGCAGTACTTC CASSRGQGSYEQYF
TRBJ2-1 - 19 TRBD2 TRBV7-2 TGTGCCAGCAGTACCTTGAGCGGGGGGGCCCGGAGCTCCTACAATGAGCAGTTCTTC CASSTLSGGARSSYNEQFF
TRBJ1-6 - 14 - TRBV12-3/TRBV12-4 TGTGCCAGCAGTTTCTCCGGGCCGAATTCACCCCTCCACTTT CASSFSGPNSPLHF
TRBJ1-1 - 13 - TRBV6-5 TGTGCCAGCATTGGCAGGGGAGTTAGAGTAGCTTTCTTT CASIGRGVRVAFF
TRBJ2-7 few 15 - TRBV7-3 TGTGCCAGCAGCCCAACCGGGAAAAGCGTCTACGAGCAGTACTTC CASSPTGKSVYEQYF
TRBJ2-5 few 13 - TRBV6-5 TGTGCCAGCAGTTTTGACCAGCAAGAGACCCAGTACTTC CASSFDQQETQYF
TRBJ2-3 few 11 - TRBV11-2 TGTGCCAGCAGCTCACCAAATACGCAGTATTTT CASSSPNTQYF
TRBJ2-1 - 14 - TRBV11-2 TGTGCCAGCAGCCCAAGTGCGGCTAGCGATGAGCAGTTCTTC CASSPSAASDEQFF
TRBJ1-1 few 13 - TRBV9 TGTGCCAGCAGCGTAGGCTTCAACACTGAAGCTTTCTTT CASSVGFNTEAFF
TRBJ1-4 few 13 - TRBV10-3 TGTGCCGCAAGACAGGCCCCTAATGAAAAACTGTTTTTT CAARQAPNEKLFF
TRBJ2-5 few 14 TRBD2 TRBV7-8 TGTGCCAGCAGCCATGGTACTAGCGCCGGGACCCAGTACTTC CASSHGTSAGTQYF
TRBJ2-3 - 19 TRBD2 TRBV28 TGTGCCAGCAGTTTATATCTAGCGGGGGACTCCGCTAGCACAGATACGCAGTATTTT CASSLYLAGDSASTDTQYF
TRBJ1-4 - 17 - TRBV7-2 TGTGCCAGCAGCCAAGAAACGATTCCCGAGGCGGATGAAAAACTGTTTTTT CASSQETIPEADEKLFF
TRBJ2-7 - 15 - TRBV18 TGTGCCAGCTCACTTTCTAGACAGACGGCGTACGAGCAGTACTTC CASSLSRQTAYEQYF
TRBJ2-7 - 16 - TRBV5-1 TGCGCCAGCAGCTTGCCTGTCGAACAGGGCTTCCACGAGCAGTACTTC CASSLPVEQGFHEQYF
TRBJ1-5 - 13 - TRBV9 TGTGCCAGCAGCGTAGCTAGCAATCAGCCCCAGCATTTT CASSVASNQPQHF
TRBJ1-2 - 14 - TRBV15 TGTACCACCAGCTCCTACACGGCAAACTATGGCTACACCTTC CTTSSYTANYGYTF
TRBJ2-5 once 15 TRBD1 TRBV4-1 TGCGCCAGCAGCCAAGTGACAGGGGGGCAAGAGACCCAGTACTTC CASSQVTGGQETQYF
TRBJ1-2 - 13 - TRBV7-8 TGTGCCAGCAGCTTTATGGGGGCGAATGGCTACACCTTC CASSFMGANGYTF
TRBJ1-3 - 14 - TRBV14 TGTGCCAGCAGCCAGCGGCCCTCCAGGGACACCATATATTTT CASSQRPSRDTIYF
TRBJ1-1 many 9 - TRBV2 TGTGCCAGCAGACCTGAAGCTTTCTTT CASRPEAFF
TRBJ1-1 - 14 - TRBV19 TGTGCCAGTAGCTACAGGGAGATCAACACTGAAGCTTTCTTT CASSYREINTEAFF
TRBJ2-1 - 15 - TRBV7-2 TGTGCCAGCAGCTTATCATCCGACGCGAGCAATGAGCAGTTCTTC CASSLSSDASNEQFF
TRBJ2-7 - 16 - TRBV13 TGTGCCAGCAGCTGGACGGCGGAGGGGGGCTCCTACGAGCAGTACTTC CASSWTAEGGSYEQYF
TRBJ1-1 - 14 - TRBV4-1 TGCGCCAGCAGCCAAAAGCCAGGGTGGACTGAAGCTTTCTTT CASSQKPGWTEAFF
TRBJ2-2 - 11 - TRBV19 TGTGCCAGTAGAAAAACCGGGGAGCTGTTTTTT CASRKTGELFF
TRBJ2-7 few 15 TRBD1 TRBV19 TGTGCCAGTAGTATCGGACAGGGGGTCCGGTACGAGCAGTACTTC CASSIGQGVRYEQYF
TRBJ1-2 - 13 - TRBV25-1 TGTGCCAGCAGGGACACAGCTAACTATGGCTACACCTTC CASRDTANYGYTF
TRBJ2-7 - 15 - TRBV6-5 TGTGCCAGCAAACCCGCGGGGGACAGTTCCTACGAGCAGTACTTC CASKPAGDSSYEQYF
TRBJ2-7 many 11 - TRBV7-8 TGTGCCAGCAGCCCCGGCTACGAGCAGTACTTC CASSPGYEQYF
TRBJ2-7 - 12 - TRBV10-2 TGCGCCAGCAGTGAATGGAGCTACGAGCAGTACTTC CASSEWSYEQYF
TRBJ2-5 - 13 TRBD1 TRBV20-1 TGCAGTGCTAGTCAGGGGGCTCGGGAGACCCAGTACTTC CSASQGARETQYF
TRBJ2-3 - 15 - TRBV15 TGTGCCACCAGCAGAGCCCCTAAAGGCACAGATACGCAGTATTTT CATSRAPKGTDTQYF
TRBJ2-1 - 14 - TRBV28 TGTGCCAGCAGTAACAGGGTCCTAAACAATGAGCAGTTCTTC CASSNRVLNNEQFF
TRBJ2-7 - 13 - TRBV10-1 TGCGCCAGCAGTAGACAGTTCTCCTACGAGCAGTACTTC CASSRQFSYEQYF
TRBJ1-2 - 12 - TRBV2 TGTGCCAGCAGGCAGGACTTTGAGGGATACACCTTC CASRQDFEGYTF
TRBJ2-1 few 15 TRBD2 TRBV7-3 TGTGCCAGCAGCTCTACTAGCGGGAGCTACAATGAGCAGTTCTTC CASSSTSGSYNEQFF
TRBJ1-2 - 15 TRBD1 TRBV7-2 TGTGCCAGCAGCTCCCGACAGGGGAGTTTTCATGGCTACACCTTC CASSSRQGSFHGYTF